This record concerns one T cell receptor beta chain sequence. The data originate from a study of blood T cell repertoires in COVID-19. After removal of 5 bases from V and 6 bases from J, the junction contained 9 bases not matched to a gene. CDR1 is SGHAT and CDR2 is FQNNGV in the germline V gene. CDR3 length: 16 residues. In the source study's methods: Cell counts per sample came from amplifying reference gene primers. Sequenced by immunoSEQ multiplex PCR; TCRdb stores in-frame clones only, minus some. D and trimming come from the DNA, and the V and J calls and clone size come from that table. The sample lists about 180,000 clones, approximately 80% occurring once. Individuals aged 18 to 89 years were recruited from 24 US areas. Participant-given clinical history determined each cohort assignment. Exposed study participants had met a COVID-19 case within 2 weeks before entry.

The chain uses TRBV11-2 and TRBJ2-3; TRBD2 agrees at 12 bases. Sequencing input: PBMCs or T cells enriched from blood (not recorded which). This TCR derives from a man aged 55-75 years who had been exposed to COVID-19. DNA of the CDR3: TGTGCCAGCAGCGCGGGACTAGCGGGCGAAAGGGATACGCAGTATTTT. As protein: CASSAGLAGERDTQYF.